The T cell receptor (beta chain) described here comes from a study of blood T cell repertoires in COVID-19. About the study: Researchers got acute and convalescent COVID-19 samples from the United States, Italy and Spain. Sample material is recorded as cDNA or gDNA derived from T cells, B-cell-depleted T cells, or PBMCs.

Germline CDR1 is SGHTA and CDR2 is FQGTGA. The CDR3 is 17 amino acids. V shed 5 bases and J 5 bases; nucleotides not matched to a gene: 8. The authors' processing: By means of reference gene primer amplification, nucleated cell counts were estimated. The assay was immunoSEQ multiplex PCR, and TCRdb's table has in-frame clones only and misses some. V and J calls and clone size are given by that table; D and trimming were obtained from the DNA. The data contain around 120,000 clones, around 81% of them seen just once; the ten biggest clones take up roughly 2.1%. What was sequenced was peripheral blood. The receptor was isolated from a man between 65 and 79 years old with acute or convalescent COVID-19. J is TRBJ2-2 and V is TRBV7-3, with 13 bases lining up with TRBD2. CDR3 in amino acids: CASSHTSGGARTGELFF. The CDR3 nucleotides are TGTGCCAGCAGCCATACTAGCGGGGGGGCTAGGACCGGGGAGCTGTTTTTT.